The clone carrying this T cell receptor (beta chain) was recorded at least ten times. Its antigen is as yet unknown. On average, the one heparinised blood draw given by each donor was about 120 mL. The data are from a study of beta chain features in type 1 diabetes. General study results and limits: Junctions at VDJ sites from type 1 diabetes patients had fewer insertions and more deletions. Small HLA sub-analyses could not settle whether HLA shapes TCRB rearrangement. There was a moderate but significant shortening of TCRB CDR3s in all four CD4+ subsets of Type 1 diabetes patients. It was possible that PCR favored shorter templates, equally so in patients and controls.

All of the isolated RNA was reverse transcribed, so expressed TCRB transcripts were sequenced. Clones were read by immunoSEQ multiplex PCR, and TCRdb kept only the in-frame ones, dropping some. The table has roughly 150,000 clones, around 9.7% seen once. V gave up 10 bases and J gave up 4 bases; unmatched junction bases: 10. Germline lookup yields CDR1 MDHEN and CDR2 SYDVKM. The CDR3 covers 14 residues. The sequenced sample consisted of central memory CD4+ T cells from blood. The chain combines TRBV28 with TRBJ1-1, with 9 bases that match TRBD1. The clonotype was recovered from a young woman with type 1 diabetes. CDR3 bases: TGTGCCACCCCGGACAGGGGATGTGGCACTGAAGCTTTCTTT. Protein: CATPDRGCGTEAFF.